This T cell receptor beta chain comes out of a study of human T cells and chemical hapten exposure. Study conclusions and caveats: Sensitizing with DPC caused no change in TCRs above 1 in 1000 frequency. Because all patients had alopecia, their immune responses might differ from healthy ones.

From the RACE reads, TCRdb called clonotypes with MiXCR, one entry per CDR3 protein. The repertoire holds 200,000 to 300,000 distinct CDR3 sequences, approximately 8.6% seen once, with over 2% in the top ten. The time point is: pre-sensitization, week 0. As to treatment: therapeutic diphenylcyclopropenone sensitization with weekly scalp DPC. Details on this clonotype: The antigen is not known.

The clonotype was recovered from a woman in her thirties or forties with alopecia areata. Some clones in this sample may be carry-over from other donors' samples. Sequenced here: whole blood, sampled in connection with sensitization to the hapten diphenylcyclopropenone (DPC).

This CDR3 is CASTGRGETQYF. As DNA, the CDR3 is TGTGCCAGCACCGGTCGCGGGGAGACCCAGTACTTC. The gene calls are TRBV5-4 and TRBJ2-5, with a weak D call TRBD2 (5 bases). The CDR3 length is 12 residues. From germline, CDR1 is SGHNT and CDR2 YYREEE (reference sequence). V dropped 6 bases and J dropped 5 bases, with 11 bases sitting between them. The entire variable domain, with the rest obtained from reference TRBV5-4 and TRBJ2-5, is as follows: ETGVTQSPTHLIKTRGQQVTLRCSSQSGHNTVSWYQQALGQGPQFIFQYYREEENGRGNFPPRFSGLQFPNYSSELNVNALELDDSALYLCASTGRGETQYFGPGTRLLVL.